This T cell receptor (beta chain) was recovered during a study of blood T cell repertoires in COVID-19. Turning to the study itself: Sources were T cells, B-cell-depleted T cells, or PBMCs; the material itself was cDNA or gDNA.

Germline CDR1 MNHEY, CDR2 SVGAGI. The V segment lost 7 bases and the J segment 6 bases; nucleotides outside the gene matches: 4. The CDR3 is made up of 13 amino acids. The repertoire was sequenced with immunoSEQ multiplex PCR; TCRdb's copy has only in-frame clones and lacks some. In the table there are tens of thousands of clones, 87% of which are singletons. The TCR sequence derives from a male donor with acute or convalescent COVID-19. This chain links TRBV6-5 with TRBJ1-5, with 9 bases fitting TRBD1. The material sequenced was peripheral blood. The CDR3 bases are TGTGCCAGCAACACAGGGGGCGGTCAGCCCCAGCATTTT. This sequence encodes CASNTGGGQPQHF.